Below, one TCR beta chain is given with its context. The protocol was immunoSEQ multiplex PCR, while the TCRdb copy is restricted to in-frame clones and leaves out a portion. Of over 100,000 clones in the sample, 92% were seen once. Trimming pared 1 base from V and 1 base from J, leaving 16 bases between. This CDR3 contains 18 residues. The germline V gene encodes CDR1 SGHNT and CDR2 YENEEA. This entry belongs to a study of siplizumab effects on memory and regulatory T cells. The sequencing input was CD4+ T cells sorted from blood. The chain couples TRBV11-3 to TRBJ2-2, with a tentative D call TRBD1 (5 bases). The sequence came from a human donor in good health. In nucleotides, the CDR3 is TGTGCCAGCAGCTTAGGGACAAACCGCCTGGAGAACACCGGGGAGCTGTTTTTT. Protein product: CASSLGTNRLENTGELFF.